Listed here is a single TCR beta chain. The CDR3 loop spans 15 amino acids. Germline-derived CDR1 and CDR2 are PRHDT and FYEKMQ (reference sequence). V was cut by 3 bases and J by 6 bases, with 14 bases left in between. This sample was taken from a study of blood T cell repertoires in COVID-19. Background on the study: The United States, Italy and Spain were the sources of the acute and convalescent COVID-19 samples.

In the study's own analysis: The assay estimated nucleated cells by amplifying reference gene primers. TCRdb keeps only in-frame clones here, not all; method: immunoSEQ multiplex PCR. The V and J calls and clone size are taken from that table; D and trimming were inferred from the DNA. The sample has about 200,000 clones; roughly 80% are singletons. The receptor was derived from a man aged 55-75 years with COVID-19, enrolled during active disease. The sequencing input was peripheral blood. The V call is TRBV13, the J call TRBJ2-2; D remains unclear. CDR3 loop: CASSLTLRSSGELFF. CDR3 DNA: TGTGCCAGCAGCTTGACCCTTAGGAGCTCCGGGGAGCTGTTTTTT.